This TCR beta chain was sequenced for a study of blood T cells in healthy people across ages. The V gene lost 3 bases and the J gene lost 1 base, with 12 bases spanning the gap. Germline V gives CDR1 MNHEY, CDR2 SMNVEV (reference sequence). The CDR3 is made up of 15 amino acids. This clonotype has just a few counts. Together with a sample-barcoded 5' primer, a J-beta primer mix was included in a second PCR lasting about 6 to 12 cycles. A 12-random-nucleotide template-switch adaptor tagged each cDNA molecule. Samples each returned at least 2.5 million CDR3-containing paired-end reads. TCRdb passed the 5' RACE reads through MiXCR, listing each CDR3 protein once. This sample carries around 1,800,000 distinct CDR3 sequences, roughly 43% of them seen once, and the ten largest clones take roughly 23%.

This chain uses TRBV27 with TRBJ2-5; a weak D match, TRBD1 (6 bases). The sample consisted of blood. The clonotype originates from a human donor in good health. The CDR3 DNA is TGTGCCAGCAGTTTTACAGGGTCCCCCCAAGAGACCCAGTACTTC. It specifies CASSFTGSPQETQYF.